This T cell receptor (beta chain) stems from a study of T cells after yellow fever vaccination. UMIs were added to TCR cDNA along with a universal primer site when it was made by 5'RACE template switching. Each CDR3 protein gets one entry after TCRdb re-called the 5' RACE reads with MiXCR. The sample yields fewer than 350,000 distinct CDR3 sequences, roughly 3.5% seen once. Germline V lookup: CDR1 MDHEN, CDR2 SYDVKM. V gave up 5 bases and J gave up 7 bases; unmatched junction bases: 11. The CDR3 runs to 16 residues. The sample holds many counts of this clonotype. The chain employs TRBV28 and TRBJ1-4; 9 bases are shared with TRBD1. The sequence derives from a man between 18 and 29 years old who received the YFV17D yellow fever vaccine. The sample was PBMCs, taken on the day of the yellow fever booster vaccination. CDR3 sequence reads: CASSDDRGVLSEKLFF. The CDR3 bases are TGTGCCAGCAGTGATGACAGGGGGGTGCTGAGTGAAAAACTGTTTTTT.